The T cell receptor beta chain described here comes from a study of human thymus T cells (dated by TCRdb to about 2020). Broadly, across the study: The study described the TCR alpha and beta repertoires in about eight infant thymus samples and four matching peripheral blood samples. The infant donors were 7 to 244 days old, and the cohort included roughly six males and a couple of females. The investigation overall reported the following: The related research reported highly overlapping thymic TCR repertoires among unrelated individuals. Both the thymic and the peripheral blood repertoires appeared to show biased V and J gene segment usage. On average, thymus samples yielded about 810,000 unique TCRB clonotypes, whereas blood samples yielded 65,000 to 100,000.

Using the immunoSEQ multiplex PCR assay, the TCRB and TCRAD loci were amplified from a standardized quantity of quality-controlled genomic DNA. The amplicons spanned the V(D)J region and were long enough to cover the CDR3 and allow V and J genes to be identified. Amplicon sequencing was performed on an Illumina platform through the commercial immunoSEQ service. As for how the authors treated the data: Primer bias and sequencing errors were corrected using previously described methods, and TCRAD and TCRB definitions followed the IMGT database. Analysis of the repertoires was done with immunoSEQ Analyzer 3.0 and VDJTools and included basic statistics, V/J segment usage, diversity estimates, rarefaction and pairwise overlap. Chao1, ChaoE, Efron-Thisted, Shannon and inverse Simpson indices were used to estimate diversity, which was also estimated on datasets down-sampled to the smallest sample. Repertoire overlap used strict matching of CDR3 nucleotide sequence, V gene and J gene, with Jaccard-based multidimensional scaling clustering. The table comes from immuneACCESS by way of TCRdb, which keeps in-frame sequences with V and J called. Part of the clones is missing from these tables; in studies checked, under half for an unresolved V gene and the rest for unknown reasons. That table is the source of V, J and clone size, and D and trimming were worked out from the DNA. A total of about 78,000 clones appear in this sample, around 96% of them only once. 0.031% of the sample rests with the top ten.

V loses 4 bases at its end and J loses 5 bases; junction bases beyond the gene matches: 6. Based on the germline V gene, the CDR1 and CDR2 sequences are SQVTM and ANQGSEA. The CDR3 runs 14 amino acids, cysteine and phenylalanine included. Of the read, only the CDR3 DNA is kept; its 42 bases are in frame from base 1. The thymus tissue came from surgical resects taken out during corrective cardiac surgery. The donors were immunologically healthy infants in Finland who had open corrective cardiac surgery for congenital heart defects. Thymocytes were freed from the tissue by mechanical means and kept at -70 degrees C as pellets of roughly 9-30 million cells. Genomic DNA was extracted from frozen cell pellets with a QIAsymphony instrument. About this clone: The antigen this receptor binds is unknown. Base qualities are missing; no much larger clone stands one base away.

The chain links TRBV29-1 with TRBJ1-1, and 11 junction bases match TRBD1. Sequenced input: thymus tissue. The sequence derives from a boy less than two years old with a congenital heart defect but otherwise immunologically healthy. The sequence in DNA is TGCAGCGTTGCCCTGGGACAGGGGGGAACTGAAGCTTTCTTT. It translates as CSVALGQGGTEAFF.